The 26 T cell receptor beta chains given below trace back to one sample, sequenced in a study of T-cell memory formation after mild COVID-19. TCRdb ran MiXCR on the 5' RACE reads and lists one entry per CDR3 protein. The sample includes tens of thousands of distinct CDR3 sequences, 12% of them seen just once. The sample was PBMCs or a T cell subset sorted from them (not recorded which). Receptors were obtained from a man younger than 35 who had mild COVID-19 (a few samples of this study predate the infection). Cell type and time point are not known.

Only a few counts were recorded for this clonotype. The chain has TRBV14 and TRBJ1-2; a possible D gene is TRBD1 (5 bases). The germline V and J ends were trimmed by 1 base and 8 bases, with 17 bases remaining between them. The CDR3 spans 15 residues. Germline CDR1 reads SGHDN; CDR2 reads FVKESK. CDR3 in DNA: TGTGCCAGCAGCCAAGTTGGGACGCTATCGGGCGGCTACACCTTC. It codes for CASSQVGTLSGGYTF.

The rearrangement links TRBV7-7 to TRBJ2-5; TRBD2 matches 8 bases. The CDR3 loop spans 15 amino acids. Per the germline V gene, CDR1 is SSHAT and CDR2 is FNYEAQ (reference sequence). V trimming: 1 base; J trimming: 0 bases; junction bases outside the gene matches: 1. The CDR3 DNA sequence: TGTGCCAGCAGCTTAGGAGCGGGGGACCAAGAGACCCAGTACTTC. It translates to CASSLGAGDQETQYF. Full variable domain (outside the CDR3, taken from reference TRBV7-7 and TRBJ2-5): GAGVSQSPRYKVTKRGQDVTLRCDPISSHATLYWYQQALGQGPEFLTYFNYEAQPDKSGLPSDRFSAERPEGSISTLTIQRTEQRDSAMYRCASSLGAGDQETQYFGPGTRLLVL.

The chain combines TRBV19 with TRBJ1-3, with D possibly TRBD1 on 5 matching bases. Germline V gene data show CDR1 as LNHDA and CDR2 as SQIVND (reference sequence). The CDR3 runs 13 residues. Between the trimmed V and J ends, which lost 7 bases and 0 bases, there was a span of 7 bases. CDR3 residues: CASKGYSGNTIYF. In DNA form, the CDR3 reads TGTGCCAGTAAGGGGTACTCTGGAAACACCATATATTTT.

This clonotype was observed at least ten times. The V call is TRBV7-3, the J call TRBJ1-1; a possible D gene is TRBD1 (5 bases). The ends were cut back, 3 bases at V and 2 bases at J, with 10 bases in the middle. The germline CDR1 and CDR2 sequences are SGHTA and FQGTGA. The CDR3 totals 14 residues. CDR3 residues: CASSLGVSNTEAFF. The CDR3 DNA reads TGTGCCAGCAGCTTGGGGGTATCCAACACTGAAGCTTTCTTT.

This clonotype has a count of ten or more. The J gene is TRBJ2-3, the V gene TRBV7-2, with TRBD2 as a possible D gene (7 bases). CDR3 length: 17 amino acids. Germline loops: CDR1 SGHTA, CDR2 FQGNSA. The V end lost 1 base, the J end lost 2 bases, and 16 bases lay between the germline ends. CDR3 sequence reads: CASSLVGGPMNTDTQYF. CDR3 in DNA: TGTGCCAGCAGCTTAGTCGGGGGGCCCATGAACACAGATACGCAGTATTTT.

This clonotype was seen ten or more times. This chain joins TRBV7-9 and TRBJ2-3, with D perhaps TRBD2 (5 bases). The CDR3 has 14 amino acids. Germline V lookup: CDR1 SEHNR, CDR2 FQNEAQ (reference sequence). Trimming stripped 1 base from V and 2 bases from J, with 7 bases between. The CDR3 protein is CASSLVDYTDTQYF. The CDR3 DNA is TGTGCCAGCAGCTTAGTTGACTACACAGATACGCAGTATTTT. The whole variable domain, remainder taken from reference TRBV7-9 and TRBJ2-3, is DTGVSQNPRHKITKRGQNVTFRCDPISEHNRLYWYRQTLGQGPEFLTYFQNEAQLEKSRLLSDRFSAERPKGSFSTLEIQRTEQGDSAMYLCASSLVDYTDTQYFGPGTRLTVL.

This clonotype appeared many times. CDR3 nucleotide sequence: TGTGCCAGCAGCTACTCGGGGGGGCCTCTGTTCTTC. It yields the protein CASSYSGGPLFF. The chain combines TRBV11-3 with TRBJ2-1; 8 bases map to TRBD2. Germline lookup yields CDR1 SGHNT and CDR2 YENEEA. CDR3 length: 12 residues. V lost 4 bases, J lost 15 bases, and 8 bases stayed unmatched.

This clonotype was found many times. The genes are TRBV20-1 and TRBJ2-1; 10 nucleotides line up with TRBD1. The CDR3 covers 16 residues. The J segment lost 2 bases and the V segment lost 5 bases, leaving 9 bases of the junction unmatched. Germline V gene sequence: CDR1 DFQATT, CDR2 SNEGSKA (reference sequence). The CDR3 DNA follows: TGCAGTGCTCGAGGGACAGGGGTTGGGGCCTACAATGAGCAGTTCTTC. Translating gives CSARGTGVGAYNEQFF.

This clonotype was counted a few times. The rearrangement uses TRBV4-3 and TRBJ1-5; D unresolved. The CDR3 consists of 18 residues. CDR1 and CDR2 from the germline V gene are LGHNA and YSLEER. V lost 0 bases to trimming and J lost 4 bases, with 19 bases between them. The CDR3 coding sequence is TGCGCCAGCAGCCAAGACCCCCCAGGCCCAGCGGGTAATCAGCCCCAGCATTTT. Protein sequence: CASSQDPPGPAGNQPQHF.

The CDR3 spells CAISDIRGFTEAFF. The CDR3 DNA follows: TGTGCCATCAGTGACATTAGGGGTTTCACTGAAGCTTTCTTT. The rearrangement joins TRBV10-3 to TRBJ1-1; D is perhaps TRBD1 (5 bases). The CDR3 is 14 residues long. Germline-derived CDR1 and CDR2 are ENHRY and SYGVKD. V lost 3 bases to trimming and J lost 4 bases, with 12 bases between them.

This clonotype has at least ten counts. The CDR3 protein is CASNLQGSTDTQYF. The CDR3 nucleotides are TGTGCCAGCAACCTTCAGGGTAGCACAGATACGCAGTATTTT. This chain links TRBV7-9 with TRBJ2-3; TRBD1 is a possible D gene (5 bases). The length of the CDR3 is 14 residues. Germline-derived CDR1 and CDR2 are SEHNR and FQNEAQ (reference sequence). Trimming left V 7 bases short and J 0 bases short, with 11 bases between.

This clonotype occurred many times. This chain joins TRBV5-1 and TRBJ2-3; TRBD1 agrees at 7 bases. CDR1 and CDR2 (germline): SGHRS, YFSETQ. This CDR3 is built from 15 residues. V shed 0 bases and J 4 bases; nucleotides not matched to a gene: 5. The CDR3 loop is CASSLGQGFSDTQYF. The CDR3 DNA reads TGCGCCAGCAGCTTGGGACAGGGCTTCTCAGATACGCAGTATTTT.

The V call is TRBV7-6, the J call TRBJ2-5; 8 nucleotides agree with TRBD2. Germline loops: CDR1 SGHVS, CDR2 FNYEAQ. There are 16 residues in the CDR3. J lost 4 bases, V lost 6 bases, and 13 bases had no gene match. The CDR3, as DNA: TGTGCCAGCAGTGGGCGGGGGGTCACGGAGGGAGAGACCCAGTACTTC. Translation: CASSGRGVTEGETQYF.

The V gene is TRBV6-2 or TRBV6-3, the J gene TRBJ2-4, with D perhaps assigned TRBD1 or TRBD2 (5 bases each). Germline CDR1 is MNHEY and CDR2 is SVGEGT. This CDR3 has 15 residues. V was cut by 2 bases and J by 1 base, with 9 bases left in between. The CDR3 is CASSYEGSAKNIQYF. The CDR3 nucleotides read TGTGCCAGCAGTTACGAGGGGTCGGCCAAAAACATTCAGTACTTC.

This clonotype was observed many times. The chain uses TRBV7-2 and TRBJ2-5; D may be TRBD2 (7 bases). CDR1 and CDR2 from the germline V gene are SGHTA and FQGNSA. This CDR3 has 12 residues. With 8 bases removed from V and 5 bases from J, the gap between germline ends came to 12 bases. The CDR3 spells CASRGASETQYF. CDR3 nucleotides: TGTGCCAGCCGGGGGGCCAGTGAGACCCAGTACTTC.

This clonotype came up a few times. The chain joins TRBV7-2 to TRBJ1-2, with unresolved D. From germline, CDR1 is SGHTA and CDR2 FQGNSA. This CDR3 is built from 16 residues. The V end lost 5 bases, the J end lost 4 bases, and 20 bases lay between the germline ends. CDR3 nucleotides: TGTGCCAGCAGCCACGCTTACGGCCAAGGAGGCTATGGCTACACCTTC. It is translated as CASSHAYGQGGYGYTF.

This clonotype turned up a few times. This chain joins TRBV7-2 and TRBJ2-3, with no clear D. The V gene's germline CDR1 is SGHTA and CDR2 FQGNSA. CDR3 length equals 15 residues. V lost 6 bases, J lost 6 bases, and 19 bases lay in between. The CDR3 loop is CASSGAGHTMDTQYF. CDR3 coding DNA: TGTGCCAGCAGTGGAGCCGGGCACACGATGGATACGCAGTATTTT.

This clonotype has a handful of counts. The gene calls are TRBV7-9 and TRBJ1-1; D gene unclear. V lost 8 bases and J lost 1, with 14 bases in between. This CDR3 has 14 residues. The germline V gene encodes CDR1 SEHNR and CDR2 FQNEAQ (reference sequence). CDR3 sequence reads: CASQKVGENTEAFF. Written as DNA, the CDR3 is TGTGCCAGCCAAAAGGTTGGTGAGAACACTGAAGCTTTCTTT.

The chain has TRBV6-5 and TRBJ2-1; 7 bases fit TRBD1. V lost 0 bases, J lost 4 bases, and 6 bases stayed unmatched. The CDR3 extends over 16 amino acids. In germline, CDR1 is MNHEY, CDR2 SVGAGI. CDR3 nucleotides: TGTGCCAGCAGTTACTCGAGTTCAGGGGGTTACAATGAGCAGTTCTTC. Its protein product is CASSYSSSGGYNEQFF.

This clonotype was found a few times. The chain couples TRBV7-2 to TRBJ1-5; tentative D call: TRBD1 (5 bases). Germline V gene data show CDR1 as SGHTA and CDR2 as FQGNSA. This CDR3 is built from 12 residues. V gave up 1 base and J gave up 8 bases, with 6 bases separating them. CDR3 amino acids: CASSLGGKPQHF. As DNA, the CDR3 is TGTGCCAGCAGCTTAGGGGGGAAGCCCCAGCATTTT.

This clonotype was seen more than once but under ten times. DNA of the CDR3: TGTGCCAGCAGCTTAGCAGGACAGGGAACCTCCGAGCAGTACTTC. This codes for CASSLAGQGTSEQYF. This chain uses TRBV7-9 with TRBJ2-7; 8 nucleotides line up with TRBD1. Looked up from germline, CDR1 is SEHNR and CDR2 is FQNEAQ (reference sequence). CDR3 length: 15 residues. J was trimmed by 6 bases and V by 0 bases; bases with no gene match: 7.

In its sample, this clonotype was seen many times. This chain links TRBV5-1 with TRBJ2-3, with a tentative D call TRBD2 (6 bases). This CDR3 has 15 residues. Germline V gene lookup returns CDR1 SGHRS and CDR2 YFSETQ. Trimming cost V 0 bases and J 6 bases, with 14 bases left between them. CDR3 protein: CASSLVSGGRDTQYF. In DNA, the CDR3 is TGCGCCAGCAGCTTGGTTTCCGGGGGACGGGATACGCAGTATTTT.

This chain uses TRBV27 with TRBJ1-2; weak D call: TRBD1 (6 bases). CDR3 length: 13 residues. The ends were cut back, 4 bases at V and 3 bases at J, with 9 bases in the middle. Looked up from germline, CDR1 is MNHEY and CDR2 is SMNVEV (reference sequence). CDR3 coding DNA: TGTGCCAGCAGTTGGACAGCCGACTATGGCTACACCTTC. The encoded protein is CASSWTADYGYTF.

This chain links TRBV11-1 with TRBJ1-2, with 9 bases that match TRBD1. CDR3 size: 14 residues. The junction had 7 bases not matched to a gene; V was cut back by 3 bases and J by 8 bases. The V gene's germline CDR1 is SGHAT and CDR2 FQDESV (reference sequence). The CDR3 DNA follows: TGTGCCAGCAGCTTGAACCGGGACAGGGACGGCTACACCTTC. It codes for CASSLNRDRDGYTF.

In its sample, this clonotype was seen a few times. In DNA form, the CDR3 reads TGTGCCAGCAGTTTCGGGACAGGGGGAGGCGGGGAGCTGTTTTTT. Translated, it gives CASSFGTGGGGELFF. The J gene is TRBJ2-2, the V gene TRBV12-3 or TRBV12-4, with 11 positions matching TRBD1. V shed 3 bases and J 7 bases; nucleotides not matched to a gene: 4. CDR3 size: 15 residues.

This clonotype was seen more than once but under ten times. The rearrangement links TRBV7-3 to TRBJ2-6, with TRBD1 as a possible D gene (6 bases). The CDR3 consists of 17 residues. Germline CDR1 and CDR2: SGHTA and FQGTGA. V lost 5 bases and J lost 0, with 14 bases in between. Here the CDR3 reads CASSRPPTGSGANVLTF. Here the CDR3 DNA reads TGTGCCAGCAGCAGGCCGCCGACAGGCTCTGGGGCCAACGTCCTGACTTTC.